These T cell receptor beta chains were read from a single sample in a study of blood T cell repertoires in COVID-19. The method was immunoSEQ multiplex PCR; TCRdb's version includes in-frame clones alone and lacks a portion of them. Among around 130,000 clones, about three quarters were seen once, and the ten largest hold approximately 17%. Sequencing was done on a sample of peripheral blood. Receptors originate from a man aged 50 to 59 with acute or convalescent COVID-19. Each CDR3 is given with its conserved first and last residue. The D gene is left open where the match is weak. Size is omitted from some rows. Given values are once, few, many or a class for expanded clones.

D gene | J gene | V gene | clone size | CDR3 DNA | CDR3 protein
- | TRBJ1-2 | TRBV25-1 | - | TGTGCCAGCAGCCCGGGGAACTATGGCTACACCTTC | CASSPGNYGYTF
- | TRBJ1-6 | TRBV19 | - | TGTGCCAGTAGTCCCACGGGGGGGGATAATTCACCCCTCCACTTT | CASSPTGGDNSPLHF
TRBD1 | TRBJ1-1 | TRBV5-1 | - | TGCGCCAGCAGCTTGGTCTCAGGGGGCACTGAAGCTTTCTTT | CASSLVSGGTEAFF
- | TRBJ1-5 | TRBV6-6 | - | TGTGCCAGCAGTTATTCAGGACAGAACGATCAGCCCCAGCATTTT | CASSYSGQNDQPQHF
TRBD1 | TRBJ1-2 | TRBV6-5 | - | TGTGCCAGCAAGACAGGGGGCTACAACCCCTATGGCTACACCTTC | CASKTGGYNPYGYTF
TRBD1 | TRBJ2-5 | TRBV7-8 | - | TGTGCCAGCAGCCCACGGACAGGGGGCGAGACCCAGTACTTC | CASSPRTGGETQYF
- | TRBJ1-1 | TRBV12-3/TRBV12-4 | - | TGTGCCAGCACCCTTCTGCGCGGGACTGAAGCTTTCTTT | CASTLLRGTEAFF
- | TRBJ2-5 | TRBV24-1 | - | TGTGCCACCAGTGATACCTCGGAGATTGAGGGCGGGACCCAGTACTTC | CATSDTSEIEGGTQYF
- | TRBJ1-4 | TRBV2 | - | TGTGCCAGTCAGCTAGAAGAAAATGAAAAACTGTTTTTT | CASQLEENEKLFF
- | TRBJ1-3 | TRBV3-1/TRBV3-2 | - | TGTGCCAGCAGCCAAGGCGCACAGGGTTCTGGAAACACCATATATTTT | CASSQGAQGSGNTIYF
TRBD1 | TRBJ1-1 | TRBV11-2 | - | TGTGCCAGCAGCCCAAAGACAGGGGTGAACACTGAAGCTTTCTTT | CASSPKTGVNTEAFF
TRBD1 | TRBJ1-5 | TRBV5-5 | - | TGTGCCAGCAGCTTGCGGACAGGGGCGACCAATCAGCCCCAGCATTTT | CASSLRTGATNQPQHF
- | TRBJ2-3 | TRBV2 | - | TGTGCCAGCAAGGAGACTATCCCAGATACGCAGTATTTT | CASKETIPDTQYF
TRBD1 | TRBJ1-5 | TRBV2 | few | TGTGCCAGCATGTCGGACAGGGGTACTCAGCCCCAGCATTTT | CASMSDRGTQPQHF
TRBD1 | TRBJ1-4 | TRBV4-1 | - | TGCGCCAGCAGCCAAGGGACAGGGCTAAAACTGTTTTTT | CASSQGTGLKLFF
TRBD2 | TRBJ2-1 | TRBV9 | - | TGTGCCAGCAGCCCTGGGACTAGCGACTTGAATGAGCAGTTCTTC | CASSPGTSDLNEQFF
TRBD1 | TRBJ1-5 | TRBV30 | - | TGTGCCTGGAGTGTACAGGGGTGGAATCAGCCCCAGCATTTT | CAWSVQGWNQPQHF
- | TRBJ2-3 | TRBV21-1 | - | TGTGCCAGCAGCAAAGGGCGACAGGGGGCGTGCAATCCCCCCACAGATACGCAGTATTTT | CASSKGRQGACNPPTDTQYF
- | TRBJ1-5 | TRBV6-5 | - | TGTGCCAGCAGGATGGGGAAAGGGGATCAGCCCCAGCATTTT | CASRMGKGDQPQHF
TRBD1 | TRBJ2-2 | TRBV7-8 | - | TGTGCCAGCAGAACCGGGACAGGGTTAACCGGGGAGCTGTTTTTT | CASRTGTGLTGELFF
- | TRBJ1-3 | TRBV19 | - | TGTGCCAGTAGACAGAACTCTGGAAACACCATATATTTT | CASRQNSGNTIYF
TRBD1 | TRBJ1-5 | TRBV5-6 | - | TGTGCCAGCAGCCTACGGACAGGGGCGGGTAGCAATCAGCCCCAGCATTTT | CASSLRTGAGSNQPQHF
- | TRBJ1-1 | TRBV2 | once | TGTGCCAGCAGCCTCGGACAGTACACTGAAGCTTTCTTT | CASSLGQYTEAFF
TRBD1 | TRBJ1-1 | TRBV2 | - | TGTGCCACCAGACAGGGGCGCCGGGACACTGAAGCTTTCTTT | CATRQGRRDTEAFF
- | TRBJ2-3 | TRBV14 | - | TGTGCCAGCAGCCAAGATCTCCCAGATACGCAGTATTTT | CASSQDLPDTQYF
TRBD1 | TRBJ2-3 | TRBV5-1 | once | TGCGCCAGCAGCTTTACCGGACAGGGGCGGCCAGATACGCAGTATTTT | CASSFTGQGRPDTQYF
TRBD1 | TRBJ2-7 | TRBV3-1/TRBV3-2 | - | TGTGCCAGCTGGAACCCCGGGACAGGGGGCGAGCAGTACTTC | CASWNPGTGGEQYF
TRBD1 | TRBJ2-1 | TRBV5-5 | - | TGTGCCAGCAGCTCCGCTTCGACAGGGCTAGACTACAATGAGCAGTTCTTC | CASSSASTGLDYNEQFF
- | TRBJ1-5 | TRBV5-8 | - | TGTGCCAGCAGCTTACAGGCCCTTAGCAATCAGCCCCAGCATTTT | CASSLQALSNQPQHF
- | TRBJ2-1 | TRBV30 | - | TGTGCCTGGAGTACCACAGGGAGGGGGGAAAATGAGCAGTTCTTC | CAWSTTGRGENEQFF
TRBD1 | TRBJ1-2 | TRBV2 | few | TGTGCCAGCGGGGACAGGTATACCTATGGCTACACCTTC | CASGDRYTYGYTF
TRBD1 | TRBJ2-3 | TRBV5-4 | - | TGTGCCAGCAGCTCGGAGAGGGGGCAGATAGATACGCAGTATTTT | CASSSERGQIDTQYF
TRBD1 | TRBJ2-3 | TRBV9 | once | TGTGCCAGCAGCGGTACGGGACAGGGGGGCACAGATACGCAGTATTTT | CASSGTGQGGTDTQYF
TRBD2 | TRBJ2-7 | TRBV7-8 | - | TGTGCCAGCAGCTTAAGCGGGACGGCTCTCTACGAGCAGTACTTC | CASSLSGTALYEQYF
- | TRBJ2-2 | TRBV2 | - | TGTGCCAGCAAGGGACTCGTCAACACCGGGGAGCTGTTTTTT | CASKGLVNTGELFF
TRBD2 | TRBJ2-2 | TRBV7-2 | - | TGTGCCAGCAGCCGGACTAGCGGAACCAACACCGGGGAGCTGTTTTTT | CASSRTSGTNTGELFF
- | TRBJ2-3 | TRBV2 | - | TGTGCCAGCAGCCGGGGCACAGATACGCAGTATTTT | CASSRGTDTQYF
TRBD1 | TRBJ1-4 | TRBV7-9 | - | TGTGCCAGCTCATCTAGGGGGCTAGTCTTTGGTACTAATGAAAAACTGTTTTTT | CASSSRGLVFGTNEKLFF
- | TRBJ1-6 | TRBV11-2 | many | TGTGCCAGCAGCTCCGAGGGATGGACCCTCCACTTT | CASSSEGWTLHF
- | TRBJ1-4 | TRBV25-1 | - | TGTGCCAGCAGTGCCACAGGGCAGACACATGAAAAACTGTTTTTT | CASSATGQTHEKLFF
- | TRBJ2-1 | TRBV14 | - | TGTGCCAGCAGCCAAGCGGCCTCGACAGTTGTTTATGATGAGCAGTTCTTC | CASSQAASTVVYDEQFF
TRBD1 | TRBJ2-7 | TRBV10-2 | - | TGCGCCAGCAGTGAGTCGGACAGGAGCCACGAGCAGTACTTC | CASSESDRSHEQYF